Presented here are 26 T cell receptor beta chains from one specimen sequenced in a study of technical replicates of blood from a handful of donors. The assay was immunoSEQ multiplex PCR, and TCRdb's table has in-frame clones only and misses some. Of tens of thousands of clones in the sample, approximately 96% were seen once. Material: T cells isolated from PBMCs. The receptor set was obtained from a human donor in good health.

The chain has TRBV28 and TRBJ2-2, with TRBD1 matching 8 bases. Germline CDR1 MDHEN, CDR2 SYDVKM. Losses at the gene ends were 6 bases for V and 9 bases for J; bases not matched to a gene: 15. The CDR3 loop spans 16 amino acids. The CDR3 protein is CASRHDRGGRVRELFF. The CDR3 nucleotides read TGTGCCAGCAGACATGACAGGGGTGGGCGCGTCCGGGAGCTGTTTTTT.

This chain links TRBV13 with TRBJ2-1; 7 nucleotides match TRBD1. V shed 5 bases and J 6 bases; nucleotides not matched to a gene: 7. The germline gives CDR1 PRHDT, CDR2 FYEKMQ (reference sequence). CDR3 length: 14 amino acids. The CDR3 loop is CASSTRDSFNEQFF. Written as DNA, the CDR3 is TGTGCCAGCAGCACCCGGGACAGTTTCAATGAGCAGTTCTTC.

This chain links TRBV7-7 with TRBJ2-5; D uncertain. The CDR3 totals 13 residues. Trimming stripped 1 base from V and 0 bases from J, with 3 bases between. Germline V gene data show CDR1 as SSHAT and CDR2 as FNYEAQ (reference sequence). This chain's CDR3 is CASSLDYQETQYF. The DNA of the CDR3 is TGTGCCAGCAGCTTAGACTACCAAGAGACCCAGTACTTC.

Comment on this clone: This sample also contains other DNA sequences that code for the same CDR3. The chain is built from TRBV6-5 and TRBJ1-2; D unresolved. The germline V and J ends were trimmed by 0 bases and 0 bases, with 5 bases remaining between them. The CDR3 contains 14 residues. Germline loops: CDR1 MNHEY, CDR2 SVGAGI. The CDR3 bases are TGTGCCAGCAGTTACTCGGCGGCTAACTATGGCTACACCTTC. It codes for CASSYSAANYGYTF.

The rearrangement links TRBV5-4 to TRBJ1-2; no firm D call. The ends were cut back, 0 bases at V and 8 bases at J, with 8 bases in the middle. Germline CDR1 is SGHNT and CDR2 is YYREEE (reference sequence). The CDR3 runs 12 residues. Here the CDR3 DNA reads TGTGCCAGCAGCTTGGCACTCGGGGGCTACACCTTC. This translates into CASSLALGGYTF.

The chain joins TRBV2 to TRBJ1-2; TRBD1 is a possible D gene (6 bases). Trimming pared 3 bases from V and 1 base from J, leaving 18 bases between. There are 17 residues in the CDR3. In germline, CDR1 is SNHLY, CDR2 FYNNEI. CDR3 sequence: CASSERGRTDLNYGYTF. CDR3 in DNA: TGTGCCAGCAGTGAGAGGGGCCGGACAGACCTTAACTATGGCTACACCTTC.

This clone was detected only once. The chain is built from TRBV6-1 and TRBJ2-1; 11 nucleotides agree with TRBD2. Germline CDR1 and CDR2: MNHNS and SASEGT. Trimming removed 3 bases from V and 8 bases from J; junction bases left unmatched: 12. This CDR3 is 17 amino acids long. The CDR3 DNA reads as TGTGCCAGCAGTGAGGCCGTAGCGGGGGGGCCGGGAGATGAGCAGTTCTTC. This sequence encodes CASSEAVAGGPGDEQFF.

The chain carries TRBV11-2 and TRBJ2-3; unclear D gene. The CDR3 is made up of 12 amino acids. Germline V gene data show CDR1 as SGHAT and CDR2 as FQNNGV. The ends were cut back, 4 bases at V and 12 bases at J, with 14 bases in the middle. The CDR3 sequence: CASSYDSRVQYF. The CDR3 DNA reads TGTGCCAGCAGCTATGACTCTCGTGTTCAGTATTTT.

The chain couples TRBV7-9 to TRBJ2-1; tentatively, D is TRBD2 (5 bases). V was shortened by 7 bases and J by 4 bases, with 20 bases between the two germline ends. The CDR3 spans 16 residues. Germline V CDR1 and CDR2: SEHNR, FQNEAQ (reference sequence). The CDR3 sequence: CASISSGGWVYNEQFF. CDR3 nucleotides: TGTGCCAGCATCTCGTCGGGCGGGTGGGTGTACAATGAGCAGTTCTTC.

This chain links TRBV2 with TRBJ2-7; TRBD1 matches at 8 bases. The V and J ends lost 8 bases and 4 bases, in that order; junction bases with no gene match: 13. The CDR3 covers 15 residues. The germline CDR1 and CDR2 sequences are SNHLY and FYNNEI. The CDR3, as DNA: TGTGCCAGCCACAATCCGGGACAGGCGATATACGAGCAGTACTTC. It codes for CASHNPGQAIYEQYF.

The CDR3 coding sequence is TGTGCCGGATCGACGGGTAACACCGGGGAGCTGTTTTTT. It codes for CAGSTGNTGELFF. The V call is TRBV10-3, the J call TRBJ2-2; no reliable D call. Trimming removed 11 bases at V and 2 bases at J, with 12 bases between. The CDR3 contains 13 residues. The V gene's germline CDR1 is ENHRY and CDR2 SYGVKD.

A word on this clone: Different DNA sequences within this sample yield the same CDR3. The V call is TRBV29-1, the J call TRBJ1-1; D is ambiguous. V shed 8 bases and J shed 5 bases, with 18 bases lying between them. Germline V gives CDR1 SQVTM, CDR2 ANQGSEA. The CDR3 runs 13 residues. The CDR3 is CSIGVLRETEAFF. The CDR3 DNA sequence: TGCAGCATTGGGGTGTTGAGGGAAACTGAAGCTTTCTTT.

The V and J genes are TRBV7-9 and TRBJ2-1; D is unresolved. CDR1 is SEHNR and CDR2 is FQNEAQ in the germline V gene (reference sequence). Deletions cut 1 base from V and 10 bases from J, with 17 bases between. The CDR3 runs to 15 residues. CDR3 in amino acids: CASSLVVSVGGEQFF. The DNA of the CDR3 is TGTGCCAGCAGCTTAGTAGTGAGCGTTGGCGGCGAGCAGTTCTTC. Variable domain in full (rest from reference TRBV7-9 and TRBJ2-1): DTGVSQNPRHKITKRGQNVTFRCDPISEHNRLYWYRQTLGQGPEFLTYFQNEAQLEKSRLLSDRFSAERPKGSFSTLEIQRTEQGDSAMYLCASSLVVSVGGEQFFGPGTRLTVL.

This clone has only a few counts. The J gene is TRBJ2-1, the V gene TRBV29-1, with 9 bases lining up with TRBD1. Germline-derived CDR1 and CDR2 are SQVTM and ANQGSEA. The ends lost 6 bases at V and 9 bases at J; junction bases unmatched: 6. This CDR3 contains 12 residues. This CDR3 is CSVSGQGGEQFF. The CDR3 DNA reads TGCAGCGTATCGGGACAGGGAGGTGAGCAGTTCTTC.

The chain recombines TRBV5-6 with TRBJ1-2, with D uncertain. The CDR3 totals 12 residues. Germline CDR1 SGHDT, CDR2 YYEEEE. With 2 bases removed from V and 7 bases from J, the gap between germline ends came to 9 bases. CDR3 amino acids: CASSFTFSGYTF. Here the CDR3 DNA reads TGTGCCAGCAGCTTTACGTTTAGTGGCTACACCTTC.

The rearrangement links TRBV6-1 to TRBJ1-2, with TRBD1 matching 8 bases. Germline V CDR1 and CDR2: MNHNS, SASEGT. With 6 bases clipped from V and 3 bases from J, the junction kept 3 bases outside the gene matches. This CDR3 contains 13 residues. The CDR3 reads CASRETGDYGYTF. In nucleotides, the CDR3 is TGTGCCAGCAGAGAGACAGGGGACTATGGCTACACCTTC.

The chain links TRBV5-1 to TRBJ2-1; 7 bases map to TRBD2. CDR1 and CDR2 (germline): SGHRS, YFSETQ. After removal of 0 bases from V and 2 bases from J, the junction contained 8 bases not matched to a gene. This CDR3 is built from 17 residues. The CDR3 sequence is CASSLAGGGGTYNEQFF. CDR3 nucleotides: TGCGCCAGCAGCTTGGCCGGCGGCGGGGGAACCTACAATGAGCAGTTCTTC.

The chain recombines TRBV5-1 with TRBJ2-3; 11 nucleotides line up with TRBD1. With V trimmed by 5 bases and J by 2 bases, 7 bases remained unmatched. CDR1 and CDR2 from the germline V gene are SGHRS and YFSETQ. The CDR3 sequence is 16 residues long. The DNA of the CDR3 is TGCGCCAGCAGAACCGGACAGGGGGCTGTCACAGATACGCAGTATTTT. It specifies CASRTGQGAVTDTQYF.

This chain uses TRBV29-1 with TRBJ2-2; a possible D gene is TRBD2 (5 bases). The V end was cut by 5 bases, the J end by 3 bases, with 16 bases between. Germline V gene data show CDR1 as SQVTM and CDR2 as ANQGSEA. CDR3 length equals 15 residues. CDR3 nucleotide sequence: TGCAGCGTTCATTTTCTCGAGGGTGACACCGGGGAGCTGTTTTTT. Translation: CSVHFLEGDTGELFF.

V is TRBV6-5 and J is TRBJ2-2; 7 nucleotides match TRBD1. Germline V gives CDR1 MNHEY, CDR2 SVGAGI. Trimming at V came to 0 bases and at J to 4 bases, leaving 2 bases not matched to a gene. There are 15 residues in the CDR3. As DNA, the CDR3 is TGTGCCAGCAGTTACTCTGGGACAGTCACCGGGGAGCTGTTTTTT. This sequence encodes CASSYSGTVTGELFF.

The chain is built from TRBV7-9 and TRBJ1-4; 7 bases map to TRBD1. V lost 2 bases and J lost 3; bases outside the gene matches: 6. CDR1 and CDR2 (germline): SEHNR, FQNEAQ (reference sequence). The CDR3 runs 16 residues. CDR3 nucleotides: TGTGCCAGCAGCTTACTCTCGGGACAGCCTAATGAAAAACTGTTTTTT. It yields the protein CASSLLSGQPNEKLFF.

The gene calls are TRBV9 and TRBJ2-2; D is ambiguous. CDR3 length: 16 residues. V lost 4 bases and J 7 bases, leaving 20 bases between the germline ends. The germline V gene encodes CDR1 SGDLS and CDR2 YYNGEE. The CDR3 bases are TGTGCCAGCAGCAAATCCGGGTCCTCGTCGGGCGGGGAGCTGTTTTTT. It yields the protein CASSKSGSSSGGELFF.

V and J are TRBV19 and TRBJ1-1, with 9 nucleotides matching TRBD1. The germline gives CDR1 LNHDA, CDR2 SQIVND (reference sequence). Trimming cost V 5 bases and J 6 bases; bases outside gene matches: 7. This CDR3 spans 14 amino acids. CDR3 nucleotides: TGTGCCAGTAGTTATGGGACAGGGAAGGCTGAAGCTTTCTTT. Residues: CASSYGTGKAEAFF.

The rearrangement uses TRBV25-1 and TRBJ1-1; D ambiguous. There are 12 residues in the CDR3. Trimming cost V 6 bases and J 4 bases, with 9 bases left between them. Per the germline V gene, CDR1 is MGHDK and CDR2 is SYGVNS. CDR3 sequence reads: CASSERATEAFF. In DNA form, the CDR3 reads TGTGCCAGCAGCGAGAGGGCCACTGAAGCTTTCTTT.

The rearrangement uses TRBV5-1 and TRBJ2-7; TRBD1 agrees at 10 bases. The germline V gene encodes CDR1 SGHRS and CDR2 YFSETQ. Losses at the gene ends were 3 bases for V and 2 bases for J; bases not matched to a gene: 5. The CDR3 contains 15 residues. CDR3 loop: CASSSGTGVAYEQYF. The CDR3 coding sequence is TGCGCCAGCAGCTCTGGGACAGGGGTCGCCTACGAGCAGTACTTC.

The V call is TRBV6-1, the J call TRBJ2-7; no clear D gene. Trimming shortened V by 8 bases and J by 0 bases, and 14 bases separated the two germline ends. The CDR3 has 14 amino acids. Germline V gene sequence: CDR1 MNHNS, CDR2 SASEGT. In DNA, the CDR3 is TGTGCCAGCCGCACCGTATGGAGCTCCTACGAGCAGTACTTC. Protein sequence: CASRTVWSSYEQYF.